This TCR beta chain was sequenced during a study of T cell responses to AZD1222 COVID-19 vaccine. Study observations and caveats: Donors, mostly white British, included more females; clonal diversity was possibly underestimated. At 160-218 and 743-854, vaccine-associated CD4 TCRs were dominant, and they spanned spike.

This clone was seen only once. Antigen specificity is unknown. Germline V gene lookup returns CDR1 LNHDA and CDR2 SQIVND (reference sequence). The CDR3 is 14 residues long. After removal of 3 bases from V and 4 bases from J, the junction contained 5 bases not matched to a gene. Generated by immunoSEQ multiplex PCR, the TCRdb table keeps only in-frame clones and is missing some. Of around 100,000 clones listed, about 85% are singletons. The rearrangement links TRBV19 to TRBJ1-2, with 7 positions matching TRBD1. This sequence originates from an adult who received the AZD1222 COVID-19 vaccine. Source: peripheral blood, taken 28 days after the second AZD1222 dose. The CDR3 reads CASSISKGAYGYTF. In DNA form, the CDR3 reads TGTGCCAGTAGTATCAGCAAGGGGGCCTATGGCTACACCTTC.